This note documents a single TCR beta chain sequence. Different DNA sequences within this sample yield the same CDR3. This specimen belongs to a study of blood T cell repertoires in COVID-19. From germline, CDR1 is LNHDA and CDR2 SQIVND (reference sequence). The CDR3 sequence is 13 residues long. The V end was cut by 1 base, the J end by 4 bases, with 7 bases between. The method was immunoSEQ multiplex PCR; TCRdb's version includes in-frame clones alone and lacks a portion of them. The table includes around 360,000 clones, around 87% detected once. V usage is TRBV19 and J usage is TRBJ1-1; no definite D call. This TCR was recovered from a woman aged 30 to 39 with COVID-19, enrolled during active disease. Sequenced sample: peripheral blood. The CDR3 sequence: CASSIAGGTEAFF. The CDR3 coding sequence is TGTGCCAGTAGTATAGCTGGAGGCACTGAAGCTTTCTTT. The entire variable domain, with the rest obtained from reference TRBV19 and TRBJ1-1, is as follows: DGGITQSPKYLFRKEGQNVTLSCEQNLNHDAMYWYRQDPGQGLRLIYYSQIVNDFQKGDIAEGYSVSREKKESFPLTVTSAQKNPTAFYLCASSIAGGTEAFFGQGTRLTVV.